Listed below are T cell receptor beta chains from one sample, sequenced in a study of blood T cells in healthy people across ages. Each CDR3 protein is one row after TCRdb ran MiXCR on the 5' RACE reads. The sample shows hundreds of thousands of distinct CDR3 sequences, roughly three fifths of them seen only once. Sequenced sample: blood. The receptors were sampled from a man aged 35 to 55 in good health. Each CDR3 is given with its conserved first and last residue. Fields, in order: V gene, J gene, D gene, clone size, CDR3 DNA, CDR3 protein. The D gene is left open where the match is weak. Expanded clones get a size class; other rows say once, few or many, or leave the size out.

V: TRBV7-2; J: TRBJ1-1; D: TRBD1; size: -; DNA: TGTGCCAGCAGCTTAGGGCGACATGAATTTCAGGGGGCTTTTTTCACTGAAGCTTTCTTT; CDR3: CASSLGRHEFQGAFFTEAFF
V: TRBV7-3; J: TRBJ1-1; D: -; size: -; DNA: TGTGCCAGCAGCCCAAATGGTGGGGGGGCTAGCACTGAAGCTTTCTTT; CDR3: CASSPNGGGASTEAFF
V: TRBV5-1; J: TRBJ2-1; D: TRBD1; size: -; DNA: TGCGCCAGCAGCTTGTTGGGGGACAGATACAATGAGCAGTTCTTC; CDR3: CASSLLGDRYNEQFF
V: TRBV29-1; J: TRBJ1-2; D: TRBD1; size: -; DNA: TGCAGCGTCAACCGGGACAGGGACCCTTCTAACTATGGCTACACCTTC; CDR3: CSVNRDRDPSNYGYTF
V: TRBV4-3; J: TRBJ2-1; D: -; size: -; DNA: TGCGCCAGCAGCCCCCCGACCAGCGATGAGCAGTTCTTC; CDR3: CASSPPTSDEQFF
V: TRBV6-2/TRBV6-3; J: TRBJ2-7; D: TRBD2; size: few; DNA: TGTGCCAGCACCTGGACTAGCGGGATCTACGAGCAGTACTTC; CDR3: CASTWTSGIYEQYF
V: TRBV27; J: TRBJ2-4; D: -; size: -; DNA: TGTGCCAGCAGTTTTCAGGGCGGCATTCAGTACTTC; CDR3: CASSFQGGIQYF
V: TRBV21-1; J: TRBJ2-3; D: -; size: -; DNA: TGTGCCAGCAGCAAAGTGGGACAAACCAATGATGGCGGGGGGCGATTGGATACGCAGTATTTT; CDR3: CASSKVGQTNDGGGRLDTQYF
V: TRBV6-5; J: TRBJ2-7; D: -; size: few; DNA: TGTGCCAGCAGTTACTCAGAGGGAGCATGGTACGAGCAGTACTTC; CDR3: CASSYSEGAWYEQYF
V: TRBV12-3/TRBV12-4; J: TRBJ2-5; D: TRBD1; size: -; DNA: TGTGCCAGCAGGCAGGGGGCCGGTAGAGAGACCCAGTACTTC; CDR3: CASRQGAGRETQYF
V: TRBV20-1; J: TRBJ2-1; D: TRBD1; size: few; DNA: TGCAGTGCTAAGGGGACAGGGTACAATGAGCAGTTCTTC; CDR3: CSAKGTGYNEQFF
V: TRBV6-4; J: TRBJ2-3; D: -; size: few; DNA: TGTGCCAGCAGTGACATGGGGGGCACAGATACGCAGTATTTT; CDR3: CASSDMGGTDTQYF
V: TRBV11-2; J: TRBJ1-4; D: -; size: -; DNA: TGTGCCAGCAGCTTAGGAGGGCTTGGGTGGAAACTGTTTTTT; CDR3: CASSLGGLGWKLFF